These 18 T cell receptor beta chains share one sample of origin, sequenced in a study. TCRdb used MiXCR to reprocess the RT-PCR reads, holding one entry per CDR3 protein. The sample has 550,000 to 750,000 distinct CDR3 sequences; approximately 15% are singletons. Sequenced sample: memory CD4+ T cells from blood. The receptor source for this set is a female donor in good health, serving as a healthy control.

Many counts were recorded for this clonotype. The chain recombines TRBV6-5 with TRBJ2-7; 9 bases fit TRBD1. With 6 bases clipped from V and 6 bases from J, the junction kept 12 bases outside the gene matches. The CDR3 contains 15 residues. CDR1 is MNHEY and CDR2 is SVGAGI in the germline V gene. CDR3 coding DNA: TGTGCCAGCAGAACCAACCGGGACAGGGTAGGCGAGCAGTACTTC. This codes for CASRTNRDRVGEQYF.

There are a few counts of this clonotype. The genes are TRBV6-5 and TRBJ1-1; TRBD1 agrees at 7 bases. With 6 bases clipped from V and 3 bases from J, the junction kept 13 bases outside the gene matches. The CDR3 is 16 amino acids. Germline V gene sequence: CDR1 MNHEY, CDR2 SVGAGI. The CDR3 nucleotides read TGTGCCAGCAGCTACAGACAGGGTCTATGGTACACTGAAGCTTTCTTT. Residues: CASSYRQGLWYTEAFF.

This clonotype was recorded at least ten times. This chain connects TRBV7-9 to TRBJ1-2; D unclear. Germline V gene data show CDR1 as SEHNR and CDR2 as FQNEAQ (reference sequence). The CDR3 loop spans 16 amino acids. Deletions cut 8 bases from V and 2 bases from J, with 21 bases between. As DNA, the CDR3 is TGTGCCAGCCAAGAACAATGGGAAACCTTAAACTATGGCTACACCTTC. Translated: CASQEQWETLNYGYTF.

The V call is TRBV20-1, the J call TRBJ1-1, with 7 bases that match TRBD1. Germline CDR1 DFQATT, CDR2 SNEGSKA (reference sequence). V gave up 6 bases and J gave up 2 bases; unmatched junction bases: 6. The CDR3 has 13 residues. The CDR3: CSAPDRSNTEAFF. The CDR3, as DNA: TGCAGTGCCCCGGACAGGTCTAACACTGAAGCTTTCTTT.

V and J are TRBV29-1 and TRBJ1-2; D unresolved. Germline V gene data show CDR1 as SQVTM and CDR2 as ANQGSEA. Trimming pared 7 bases from V and 2 bases from J, leaving 20 bases between. This CDR3 region has 15 residues. CDR3 in amino acids: CSAGDGLRLNYGYTF. CDR3 sequence (DNA): TGCAGCGCCGGTGATGGACTGCGCCTGAACTATGGCTACACCTTC. Supplemented by reference TRBV29-1 and TRBJ1-2, the full variable domain reads SAVISQKPSRDICQRGTSLTIQCQVDSQVTMMFWYRQQPGQSLTLIATANQGSEATYESGFVIDKFPISRPNLTFSTLTVSNMSPEDSSIYLCSAGDGLRLNYGYTFGSGTRLTVV.

This clonotype has just a few counts. The chain couples TRBV20-1 to TRBJ2-7; 9 bases fit TRBD2. This CDR3 region has 17 residues. J was trimmed by 4 bases and V by 0 bases; bases with no gene match: 13. Germline lookup yields CDR1 DFQATT and CDR2 SNEGSKA (reference sequence). As DNA, the CDR3 is TGCAGTGCTAGAGATCAGTGGCTAGCGGGAACCATGTACGAGCAGTACTTC. Amino acid sequence: CSARDQWLAGTMYEQYF.

This clonotype appeared many times. The rearrangement links TRBV5-5 to TRBJ2-7, with 10 bases that match TRBD1. Germline CDR1 and CDR2: SGHKS and YYEKEE (reference sequence). V was clipped by 4 bases and J by 3 bases; unmatched bases: 4. CDR3 length equals 14 residues. The CDR3 spells CASSRGQGNYEQYF. The CDR3 nucleotides are TGTGCCAGCAGCAGGGGACAGGGGAACTACGAGCAGTACTTC.

V usage is TRBV24-1 and J usage is TRBJ2-2; 8 nucleotides align to TRBD1. CDR3 length equals 16 residues. CDR1 KGHDR and CDR2 SFDVKD come from the germline V gene. With 4 bases clipped from V and 1 base from J, the junction kept 4 bases outside the gene matches. The CDR3 region is CATSELGTGNTGELFF. The CDR3 bases are TGTGCCACCAGTGAGCTCGGGACAGGGAACACCGGGGAGCTGTTTTTT.

The chain joins TRBV20-1 to TRBJ1-2; D unclear. The CDR3 spans 13 residues. Between the trimmed V and J ends, which lost 3 bases and 2 bases, there was a span of 10 bases. CDR1 DFQATT and CDR2 SNEGSKA come from the germline V gene (reference sequence). The CDR3 spells CSASAQKNYGYTF. CDR3 bases: TGCAGTGCTAGTGCCCAAAAAAACTATGGCTACACCTTC.

The V and J genes are TRBV5-1 and TRBJ1-4, with 7 bases lining up with TRBD1. The CDR3 consists of 18 residues. Trimming took 0 bases from V and 8 from J; bases not matched to a gene: 16. Germline V CDR1 and CDR2: SGHRS, YFSETQ. The CDR3 here is CASSLGGTLQGGDEKLFF. CDR3 in DNA: TGCGCCAGCAGCTTGGGCGGGACTCTTCAAGGGGGCGACGAAAAACTGTTTTTT.

Many counts were recorded for this clonotype. J is TRBJ2-3 and V is TRBV7-9; D call uncertain. Germline values: CDR1 SEHNR, CDR2 FQNEAQ (reference sequence). This CDR3 region has 15 residues. Trimming removed 0 bases from V and 3 bases from J, with 10 bases in between. In DNA, the CDR3 is TGTGCCAGCAGCTTAGCCCTGGTGGAGACAGATACGCAGTATTTT. Its translation: CASSLALVETDTQYF.

The sample holds many counts of this clonotype. The chain employs TRBV6-6 and TRBJ1-4; D gene ambiguous. This CDR3 spans 15 amino acids. Trimming shortened V by 4 bases and J by 9 bases, and 18 bases separated the two germline ends. Germline V CDR1 and CDR2: MNHNY, SVGAGI (reference sequence). The DNA for the CDR3 is TGTGCCAGCAGTTCCCGGGCCGTCAGGAGGAAAAAACTGTTTTTT. Translating gives CASSSRAVRRKKLFF.

This chain uses TRBV12-3 or TRBV12-4 with TRBJ1-3; tentatively, D is TRBD1 (5 bases). CDR3 size: 12 residues. The ends were cut back, 2 bases at V and 13 bases at J, with 12 bases in the middle. Written as DNA, the CDR3 is TGTGCCAGCAGTTTACCCGGACAAACTATATATTTT. Translation: CASSLPGQTIYF.

There are a few counts of this clonotype. The chain combines TRBV20-1 with TRBJ1-1, with TRBD1 matching over 10 bases. V was clipped by 4 bases and J by 5 bases; unmatched bases: 13. This CDR3 spans 16 amino acids. The V gene's germline CDR1 is DFQATT and CDR2 SNEGSKA (reference sequence). CDR3 nucleotides: TGCAGTGCTACGAAAGCTCCCGGGACAGGGGAAACTGAAGCTTTCTTT. Translated, it gives CSATKAPGTGETEAFF.

The chain is built from TRBV20-1 and TRBJ2-5, with D perhaps matching TRBD2 (5 bases). Per germline, CDR1 DFQATT and CDR2 SNEGSKA (reference sequence). CDR3 size: 15 residues. V was pared by 4 bases and J by 1 base, with 16 bases between. CDR3 protein: CSATQLLDIQETQYF. CDR3 in DNA: TGCAGTGCTACTCAATTACTAGATATCCAAGAGACCCAGTACTTC.

The chain recombines TRBV11-2 with TRBJ2-5; 7 bases line up with TRBD2. Germline trimming cut 5 bases from V and 5 bases from J; bases unmatched to any gene: 8. Germline CDR1 and CDR2: SGHAT and FQNNGV. The CDR3 is made up of 14 amino acids. For the CDR3, the DNA is TGTGCCAGCAGCCCCGAGCTAGCGGCGGAGACCCAGTACTTC. Protein product: CASSPELAAETQYF.

The sample holds many counts of this clonotype. The gene calls are TRBV10-3 and TRBJ2-6; a possible D gene is TRBD2 (6 bases). Trimming took off 6 bases at V and 0 bases at J, with 12 bases between the two ends. Germline CDR1 reads ENHRY; CDR2 reads SYGVKD. There are 16 residues in the CDR3. The CDR3 nucleotides read TGTGCCATCAGGGAGGGACCTAGCTCTGGGGCCAACGTCCTGACTTTC. Its translation: CAIREGPSSGANVLTF.

Details on this clonotype: A much larger clone sits a single nucleotide away, making a read error possible. The V gene is TRBV5-6, the J gene TRBJ1-5; D uncertain. Germline CDR1 and CDR2: SGHDT and YYEEEE. This CDR3 spans 15 amino acids. V gave up 0 bases and J gave up 5 bases, with 12 bases separating them. The CDR3 loop is CASSLVGKGHQPQHF. The CDR3 DNA sequence: TGTGCCAGCAGCTTGGTGGGGAAGGGTCATCAGCCCCAGCATTTT.